One and the same sample provided the 32 T cell receptor beta chains below, sequenced in a study of T cells and Merkel cell carcinoma outcomes. The method was immunoSEQ multiplex PCR; TCRdb's version includes in-frame clones alone and lacks a portion of them. The profile shows 6,700 or so clones, about 92% of them singletons. Sample: tumor tissue from Merkel cell carcinoma. Receptor source: a human donor with Merkel cell carcinoma.

J is TRBJ2-2 and V is TRBV19; D perhaps matches TRBD1 (6 bases). V lost 5 bases and J 3 bases, leaving 10 bases between the germline ends. This CDR3 is 14 amino acids long. Germline CDR1 is LNHDA and CDR2 is SQIVND (reference sequence). CDR3 bases: TGTGCCAGTAGTTTCACAGGGTACACCGGGGAGCTGTTTTTT. It is translated as CASSFTGYTGELFF. Full variable domain (outside the CDR3, taken from reference TRBV19 and TRBJ2-2): DGGITQSPKYLFRKEGQNVTLSCEQNLNHDAMYWYRQDPGQGLRLIYYSQIVNDFQKGDIAEGYSVSREKKESFPLTVTSAQKNPTAFYLCASSFTGYTGELFFGEGSRLTVL.

The V and J genes are TRBV25-1 and TRBJ1-2; D might be TRBD1 (6 bases). V shed 7 bases and J shed 4 bases, with 13 bases lying between them. This CDR3 spans 13 amino acids. CDR1 is MGHDK and CDR2 is SYGVNS in the germline V gene. CDR3 residues: CASTRGGTYGYTF. DNA for the CDR3: TGTGCCAGCACGAGGGGGGGGACCTATGGCTACACCTTC.

In DNA form, the CDR3 reads TGTGCCTGGGGGGGGGCAGCGCATGGCTACACCTTC. This codes for CAWGGAAHGYTF. This chain connects TRBV30 to TRBJ1-2; TRBD1 might be the D (6 bases). Trimming shortened V by 5 bases and J by 6 bases, and 13 bases separated the two germline ends. Germline CDR1 is GTSNPN and CDR2 is SVGIG (reference sequence). The length of the CDR3 is 12 residues.

This clone was detected a few times. CDR3 nucleotides: TGTGCCAGCAGCGGAGGACCTGGGGAGACCCAGTACTTC. Translating it yields CASSGGPGETQYF. The V gene is TRBV9, the J gene TRBJ2-5; the D is unclear. From germline, CDR1 is SGDLS and CDR2 YYNGEE. This CDR3 spans 13 amino acids. Trimming left V 3 bases short and J 5 bases short, with 11 bases between.

V is TRBV2 and J is TRBJ1-6; the D is unclear. Germline values: CDR1 SNHLY, CDR2 FYNNEI. The CDR3 runs to 15 residues. V was shortened by 5 bases and J by 12 bases, with 20 bases between the two germline ends. The CDR3 region has the DNA TGTGCCAGCAGTAGTGTGCCCTGGAGGGATTTACCCCTCCACTTT. Translating it yields CASSSVPWRDLPLHF.

CDR3: CASSLLNGGDEKLFF. CDR3 DNA: TGCGCCAGCAGCCTTCTAAATGGGGGCGACGAAAAACTGTTTTTT. This rearrangement joins TRBV4-1 to TRBJ1-4; D possibly corresponds to TRBD1 (6 bases). CDR1 is MGHRA and CDR2 is YSYEKL in the germline V gene. The CDR3 runs 15 residues. The ends were cut back, 4 bases at V and 8 bases at J, with 17 bases in the middle.

As for this clone: The junction does not match germline at one end; this may be a read error. The chain carries TRBV6-6 and TRBJ1-2; the D is unclear. The CDR3 length is 12 residues. Germline CDR1 is MNHNY and CDR2 is SVGAGI (reference sequence). The CDR3 DNA reads TGTGGCAGCAGTTACTCGGGAACTGGCTACACCTTC. This gives the protein CGSSYSGTGYTF.

This rearrangement joins TRBV5-5 to TRBJ2-1; D is unresolved. The CDR3 has 15 amino acids. Trimming removed 0 bases at V and 0 bases at J, with 7 bases between. In germline, CDR1 is SGHKS, CDR2 YYEKEE (reference sequence). CDR3 nucleotides: TGTGCCAGCAGCTTGGGGCATGACTCCTACAATGAGCAGTTCTTC. Protein sequence: CASSLGHDSYNEQFF. The variable domain in full, completed from reference TRBV5-5 and TRBJ2-1, reads DAGVTQSPTHLIKTRGQQVTLRCSPISGHKSVSWYQQVLGQGPQFIFQYYEKEERGRGNFPDRFSARQFPNYSSELNVNALLLGDSALYLCASSLGHDSYNEQFFGPGTRLTVL.

The CDR3 reads CASSATSGGAPRGTDTQYF. The CDR3 DNA reads TGTGCCAGCAGCGCGACTAGCGGGGGGGCCCCTCGAGGCACAGATACGCAGTATTTT. The chain joins TRBV9 to TRBJ2-3; 14 bases line up with TRBD2. This CDR3 contains 19 residues. Trimming at V came to 3 bases and at J to 1 base, leaving 10 bases not matched to a gene. The germline V gene has CDR1 SGDLS and CDR2 YYNGEE.

The genes are TRBV19 and TRBJ2-6; 9 bases are shared with TRBD1. This CDR3 region has 17 residues. J lost 3 bases, V lost 7 bases, and 10 bases had no gene match. Germline values: CDR1 LNHDA, CDR2 SQIVND (reference sequence). CDR3 amino acids: CASTPGQGGSGANVLTF. The CDR3 region has the DNA TGTGCCAGTACCCCGGGACAGGGTGGGAGTGGGGCCAACGTCCTGACTTTC.

CDR3 sequence: CASSTATGGGNIQYF. As DNA, the CDR3 is TGTGCCAGCAGCACCGCGACAGGGGGCGGTAACATTCAGTACTTC. The J gene is TRBJ2-4, the V gene TRBV7-2; 10 bases line up with TRBD1. The germline gives CDR1 SGHTA, CDR2 FQGNSA. This CDR3 comprises 15 residues. The J segment lost 7 bases and the V segment lost 5 bases, leaving 8 bases of the junction unmatched.

This sequence joins TRBV13 and TRBJ2-7; tentatively, D is TRBD1 (5 bases). With 5 bases removed from V and 7 bases from J, the gap between germline ends came to 15 bases. Germline V gene lookup returns CDR1 PRHDT and CDR2 FYEKMQ (reference sequence). The CDR3 consists of 13 residues. The CDR3 is CASSPRQLGEQYV. In DNA, the CDR3 is TGTGCCAGCAGCCCCCGACAGCTTGGAGAGCAGTACGTC.

This chain uses TRBV6-5 with TRBJ1-2; D gene uncertain. With 9 bases removed from V and 4 bases from J, the gap between germline ends came to 15 bases. The CDR3 contains 13 residues. Germline V CDR1 and CDR2: MNHEY, SVGAGI. CDR3 sequence: CASSMDGLYGYTF. CDR3 DNA sequence: TGTGCCAGTTCGATGGACGGGCTCTATGGCTACACCTTC.

The CDR3: CASSRTGGGNTEAFF. CDR3 sequence (DNA): TGTGCCAGCTCTCGGACAGGGGGAGGGAACACTGAAGCTTTCTTT. The chain combines TRBV18 with TRBJ1-1; 10 bases match TRBD1. V shed 6 bases and J 1 base; nucleotides not matched to a gene: 5. Germline CDR1 is KGHSH and CDR2 is LQKENI. There are 15 residues in the CDR3. The complete variable domain, with remaining parts taken from reference TRBV18 and TRBJ1-1, reads NAGVMQNPRHLVRRRGQEARLRCSPMKGHSHVYWYRQLPEEGLKFMVYLQKENIIDESGMPKERFSAEFPKEGPSILRIQQVVRGDSAAYFCASSRTGGGNTEAFFGQGTRLTVV.

V usage is TRBV11-2 and J usage is TRBJ1-2, with D perhaps matching TRBD1 (5 bases). CDR3 length equals 15 residues. Germline assignment: CDR1 SGHAT and CDR2 FQNNGV. V lost 0 bases, J lost 10 bases, and 18 bases lay in between. The CDR3 protein is CASSLDPSLKGFYTF. The CDR3, as DNA: TGTGCCAGCAGCTTAGATCCGTCCTTAAAGGGGTTCTACACCTTC.

V gene TRBV12-5 combines with J gene TRBJ1-5, with D perhaps matching TRBD1 (6 bases). The V end was cut by 3 bases, the J end by 12 bases, with 12 bases between. The CDR3 extends over 12 amino acids. The germline V gene encodes CDR1 LGHNT and CDR2 FRNRAP. This CDR3 is CASGFLRGFQHF. DNA of the CDR3: TGTGCTAGTGGTTTTCTCAGGGGATTCCAGCATTTT.

This clone has just one count. This sequence joins TRBV7-3 and TRBJ1-2; 9 bases line up with TRBD1. The CDR3 has 14 residues. V shed 5 bases and J 7 bases; nucleotides not matched to a gene: 8. Germline lookup yields CDR1 SGHTA and CDR2 FQGTGA. The DNA of the CDR3 is TGTGCCAGCAGCCCCGGGACAGGGCACGGTGGCTACACCTTC. As protein: CASSPGTGHGGYTF.

V is TRBV4-3 and J is TRBJ2-3; D unresolved. The V end lost 3 bases, the J end lost 3 bases, and 10 bases lay between the germline ends. CDR1 is LGHNA and CDR2 is YSLEER in the germline V gene. The CDR3 is 14 amino acids. Here the CDR3 reads CASSHGVGTDTQYF. CDR3 sequence (DNA): TGCGCCAGCAGCCATGGGGTGGGGACAGATACGCAGTATTTT.

V is TRBV27 and J is TRBJ1-2; TRBD1 aligns across 10 bases. This CDR3 has 15 residues. Germline V lookup: CDR1 MNHEY, CDR2 SMNVEV (reference sequence). Trimming at V came to 3 bases and at J to 7 bases, leaving 8 bases not matched to a gene. This chain's CDR3 is CASSFSGTGALGYTF. CDR3 nucleotide sequence: TGTGCCAGCAGTTTTTCCGGGACAGGGGCCCTTGGCTACACCTTC.

In its sample, this clone was seen once. J is TRBJ2-5 and V is TRBV5-5; tentative D call: TRBD2 (7 bases). There are 14 residues in the CDR3. Germline CDR1 and CDR2: SGHKS and YYEKEE (reference sequence). Trimming cost V 6 bases and J 2 bases, with 14 bases left between them. The CDR3 sequence: CASKGGGLQETQYF. DNA for the CDR3: TGTGCCAGCAAGGGGGGAGGGCTTCAAGAGACCCAGTACTTC.

V is TRBV5-4 and J is TRBJ1-1; possibly TRBD1 for D (5 bases). This CDR3 has 15 residues. Germline assignment: CDR1 SGHNT and CDR2 YYREEE (reference sequence). The V end was cut by 2 bases, the J end by 4 bases, with 15 bases between. CDR3 sequence: CASSFPGNYATEAFF. CDR3 coding DNA: TGTGCCAGCAGCTTTCCAGGGAATTATGCCACTGAAGCTTTCTTT. The variable domain in full, with the rest retrieved from reference TRBV5-4 and TRBJ1-1, is ETGVTQSPTHLIKTRGQQVTLRCSSQSGHNTVSWYQQALGQGPQFIFQYYREEENGRGNFPPRFSGLQFPNYSSELNVNALELDDSALYLCASSFPGNYATEAFFGQGTRLTVV.

The chain links TRBV19 to TRBJ2-7; 7 nucleotides match TRBD1. The CDR3 has 16 amino acids. The V and J ends lost 1 base and 1 base, in that order; junction bases with no gene match: 7. The germline V gene has CDR1 LNHDA and CDR2 SQIVND (reference sequence). CDR3 sequence (DNA): TGTGCCAGTAGTATAGCTTGGACAGGCCCTTCCTACGAGCAGTACGTC. This encodes CASSIAWTGPSYEQYV.

This chain uses TRBV9 with TRBJ1-1, with a possible D match to TRBD1 (6 bases). V shed 3 bases and J shed 6 bases, with 18 bases lying between them. Per germline, CDR1 SGDLS and CDR2 YYNGEE. This CDR3 region has 15 residues. The CDR3 DNA is TGTGCCAGCAGCGCGGATATTAACAGGGTCCCTGAAGCTTTCTTT. Translating it yields CASSADINRVPEAFF.

J is TRBJ2-1 and V is TRBV29-1, with D possibly matching TRBD1 (5 bases). The CDR3 consists of 13 residues. Germline lookup yields CDR1 SQVTM and CDR2 ANQGSEA. V lost 2 bases and J lost 5, with 10 bases in between. The CDR3 loop reads CSVEQGQHNEQFF. The DNA of the CDR3 is TGCAGCGTTGAACAGGGTCAACACAATGAGCAGTTCTTC.

The chain uses TRBV7-9 and TRBJ1-2; TRBD1 matches at 8 bases. CDR1 is SEHNR, CDR2 FQNEAQ, per germline (reference sequence). Losses at the gene ends were 4 bases for V and 4 bases for J; bases not matched to a gene: 5. The CDR3 runs to 14 residues. This CDR3 reads CASSSRTGFYGYTF. CDR3 nucleotide sequence: TGTGCCAGCAGCTCACGGACAGGGTTCTATGGCTACACCTTC. The whole variable domain, filled in from reference TRBV7-9 and TRBJ1-2, reads DTGVSQNPRHKITKRGQNVTFRCDPISEHNRLYWYRQTLGQGPEFLTYFQNEAQLEKSRLLSDRFSAERPKGSFSTLEIQRTEQGDSAMYLCASSSRTGFYGYTFGSGTRLTVV.

The chain recombines TRBV11-3 with TRBJ2-3, with D possibly TRBD1 on 5 matching bases. The germline gives CDR1 SGHNT, CDR2 YENEEA. The CDR3 runs 16 residues. With 0 bases removed from V and 7 bases from J, the gap between germline ends came to 17 bases. CDR3 in amino acids: CASSLDGSGRWNTQYF. The DNA of the CDR3 is TGTGCCAGCAGCTTAGATGGCTCAGGGCGGTGGAATACGCAGTATTTT.

This chain links TRBV6-5 with TRBJ1-5, with D unclear. The CDR3 runs 13 residues. V was cut by 2 bases and J by 4 bases, with 6 bases left in between. CDR1 and CDR2 (germline): MNHEY, SVGAGI. The CDR3 nucleotides read TGTGCCAGCAGTTACGGGATGAATCAGCCCCAGCATTTT. This sequence encodes CASSYGMNQPQHF.

The chain combines TRBV11-3 with TRBJ2-3; perhaps D is TRBD1 or TRBD2 (5 bases each). Between the trimmed V and J ends, which lost 6 bases and 1 base, there was a span of 14 bases. CDR1 SGHNT and CDR2 YENEEA come from the germline V gene. The CDR3 spans 15 residues. DNA for the CDR3: TGTGCCAGCAGGCGTGGTCAGGGAGGCACAGATACGCAGTATTTT. Translation gives CASRRGQGGTDTQYF.

This clone was seen a single time. V gene TRBV2 combines with J gene TRBJ1-2, with a possible D match to TRBD1 (5 bases). The germline V gene encodes CDR1 SNHLY and CDR2 FYNNEI. The CDR3 length is 13 residues. V dropped 8 bases and J dropped 4 bases, with 14 bases sitting between them. The chain's CDR3 is CASEVREGYGYTF. For the CDR3, the DNA is TGTGCCAGCGAAGTCAGGGAGGGCTATGGCTACACCTTC.

V is TRBV19 and J is TRBJ1-5; D remains ambiguous. In germline, CDR1 is LNHDA, CDR2 SQIVND (reference sequence). CDR3 length equals 12 residues. Between the trimmed V and J ends, which lost 5 bases and 2 bases, there was a span of 4 bases. The CDR3: CASSGGNQPQHF. The CDR3 DNA follows: TGTGCCAGTAGTGGAGGCAATCAGCCCCAGCATTTT.

V gene TRBV5-1 combines with J gene TRBJ2-1; a weak D match, TRBD1 (6 bases). The V and J ends lost 5 bases and 7 bases respectively, with 10 bases between them. Germline V gene data show CDR1 as SGHRS and CDR2 as YFSETQ. The CDR3 is 12 residues long. CDR3 protein: CASRQGRNEQFF. The CDR3 DNA is TGCGCCAGCAGACAGGGTCGGAATGAGCAGTTCTTC.

The genes are TRBV7-9 and TRBJ2-5; no firm D call. With 0 bases removed from V and 1 base from J, the gap between germline ends came to 6 bases. This CDR3 is built from 14 residues. Germline V lookup: CDR1 SEHNR, CDR2 FQNEAQ (reference sequence). CDR3: CASSLAGAQETQYF. CDR3 DNA: TGTGCCAGCAGCTTAGCAGGAGCCCAAGAGACCCAGTACTTC.